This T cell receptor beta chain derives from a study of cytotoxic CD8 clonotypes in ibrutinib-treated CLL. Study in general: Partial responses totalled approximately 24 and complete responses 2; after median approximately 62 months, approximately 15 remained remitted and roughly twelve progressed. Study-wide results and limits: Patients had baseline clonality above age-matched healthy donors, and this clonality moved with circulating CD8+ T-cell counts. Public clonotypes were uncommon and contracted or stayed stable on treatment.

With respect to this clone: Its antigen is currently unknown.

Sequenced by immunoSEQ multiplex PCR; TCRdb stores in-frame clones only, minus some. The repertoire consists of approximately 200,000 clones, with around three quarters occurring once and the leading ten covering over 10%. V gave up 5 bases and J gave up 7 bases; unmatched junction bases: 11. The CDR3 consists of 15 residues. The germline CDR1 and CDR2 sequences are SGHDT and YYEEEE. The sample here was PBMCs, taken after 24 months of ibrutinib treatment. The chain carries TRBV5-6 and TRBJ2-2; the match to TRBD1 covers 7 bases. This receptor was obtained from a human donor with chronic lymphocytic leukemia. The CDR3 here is CASSSLTGAGGELFF. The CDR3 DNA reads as TGTGCCAGCAGTTCGTTAACAGGGGCAGGCGGGGAGCTGTTTTTT.